This entry features one TCR beta chain sequence. Its specificity is unknown. V was trimmed by 6 bases and J by 4 bases, leaving 15 bases between them. The CDR3 extends over 14 amino acids. Germline loops: CDR1 MNHEY, CDR2 SVGEGT. The data derive from a study of identical twins. Study observations and caveats: Weaker excess sharing between twins was seen in beta out-of-frame sequences. The study found excess low generation probability among twin-shared out-of-frame alpha sequences.

TCRdb used MiXCR to reprocess the 5' RACE reads, holding one entry per CDR3 protein. The table has about 240,000 distinct CDR3 sequences, more than 9% seen once. The rearrangement uses TRBV6-2 or TRBV6-3 and TRBJ2-5, with D maybe TRBD1 (5 bases). This TCR was sampled from a man over 45 in good health. Sequencing input: memory T cells sorted from blood. The CDR3 region has the DNA TGTGCCAGCAGGAAAGACAAGGGGCTAGAGACCCAGTACTTC. This encodes CASRKDKGLETQYF.